This TCR beta chain was documented in a study of blood T cell repertoires in COVID-19. About the study: Researchers got acute and convalescent COVID-19 samples from the United States, Italy and Spain. Sources were T cells, B-cell-depleted T cells, or PBMCs; the material itself was cDNA or gDNA.

In the source study's methods: Reference gene primer amplification gave estimated nucleated cell counts. Generated by immunoSEQ multiplex PCR, the TCRdb table keeps only in-frame clones and is missing some. That table furnishes V, J and clone size, whereas the DNA furnished D and trimming. The sample has 440,000 or so clones, 89% seen once. Sample: peripheral blood. The source of this sequence is a middle-aged woman with COVID-19, enrolled during active disease.

The CDR3 sequence: CASSTRGGRLDQPQHF. DNA of the CDR3: TGTGCCAGCAGCACAAGGGGGGGTCGGCTGGATCAGCCCCAGCATTTT. The chain uses TRBV5-5 and TRBJ1-5; tentatively, D is TRBD1 (6 bases). V lost 4 bases to trimming and J lost 5 bases, with 19 bases between them. This CDR3 spans 16 amino acids. Germline loops: CDR1 SGHKS, CDR2 YYEKEE (reference sequence).